The present T cell receptor beta chain was sequenced within a study of blood T cells in healthy people across ages (dated by TCRdb to between 2015 and 2017). About the study as a whole: Template switching captured roughly one uniquely barcoded TCR beta cDNA molecule per two T cells in model experiments. To track age-related changes in TCR beta repertoire diversity, the study relied on deep sequencing normalized with unique cDNA molecular identifiers. Donors were grouped into four age groups: young (average 16 years), middle-aged (39), aged (around 60) and long-lived (around 82). The study analyzed two additional independent replicas of 1 million unique cDNA reads from the same blood draw for two donors, one aged 18 to 30 and one aged 80 or older.

Donors were 35 to 40 systemically healthy Caucasian individuals from Russia aged 6 to 90 years. About 10 milliliters of peripheral blood were drawn from each donor into EDTA-treated Vacutainer tubes. Ficoll-Paque density-gradient centrifugation was used to isolate PBMCs, with at least 7 million per sample. Trizol reagent was used to extract total RNA from the PBMCs, yielding at least 5 micrograms per sample. For every donor, an aliquot of PBMCs went through flow cytometry to measure the percentages of naive CD45RAhigh/CD27high T cells. Receptors were amplified or captured by 5' RACE. Sequencing took place on an Illumina HiSeq 2500. The second PCR ran for roughly 7 to 12 cycles and used a J-beta primer mix along with a sample-barcoded 5' primer. Each TCR beta cDNA molecule received a unique molecular identifier from a template-switch 5' adaptor carrying 12 random nucleotides. Each sample yielded at least 2.5 million CDR3-containing paired-end reads. First-strand cDNA was synthesized from all RNA with the Mint cDNA synthesis kit, primed by a TRBC-specific oligonucleotide. After uracil-DNA glycosylase treatment, a first 18-cycle PCR used universal primers M1SS and BC2_uni_R on all cDNA. On the authors' methods: For normalization, 1 million high-quality reads, each with a distinct molecular identifier, were randomly selected from each sample. Instead of being binned into consensus sequences, reads that shared molecular identifiers were thrown out. CDR3 identification, clonotype clustering and error correction used MiTCR with a Q25 quality threshold and the strictest error-elimination algorithm. Lower-bound total TCR beta diversity was estimated with a nonparametric unseen species model using Euler transformation. The public reads were reanalyzed by TCRdb: fastp trimming at Q25, MiXCR alignment, in-frame beta chains only. Rows are unified per CDR3 protein, each entry keeping the most common DNA and genes. The V and J calls here are based on TCRdb, not the publication. This sample has over 450,000 distinct CDR3 sequences in its table, and around 24% of those were observed once. The ten top clones hold approximately 8.7% of the sample.

The junction shows trimming of 3 bases on V and 4 bases on J, and the gene matches do not reach 10 bases of it. Reading the germline V gene gives CDR1 KGHSH and CDR2 LQKENI. Reading from cysteine to phenylalanine, the CDR3 counts 16 amino acids. The retained sequence is limited to the CDR3, 48 bases, with the frame set at the first base. Study-wide findings and limitations: As age increased, observed TCR beta diversity per million T cells dropped in a roughly linear way, and a significant reduction was already evident by age 40. The percentage of naive T cells measured by flow cytometry correlated strongly with observed TCR beta diversity. Conclusive comparison of naive and antigen-experienced compartments was prevented by the profiling of bulk unsorted PBMCs. Estimates of total diversity based on one million sequenced T cells were considered lower bounds and underestimates. The long-lived group showed more naive CD4+ T cells, fewer expanded clones and increased TCR diversity than the aged group, suggesting age selection. Because donor CMV infection status was unknown, age-related changes in expanded clonotypes were potentially confounded.

This clonotype appeared a few times. Its binding antigen is unknown. No quality values exist for individual bases; no much larger clone is one base distant. These data also formed part of another study, on T cells of mothers and their children. The second paper states: The donors were nine systemically healthy Caucasian individuals, made up of three mothers and their six children. cDNA synthesis consumed the entire amount of extracted RNA, loaded at roughly 1.5 ug RNA in each 15 ul reaction. In the second PCR, the M1S primer introduced both the sample barcodes and 2-4 random nucleotides. Over 9.5 million TCR beta CDR3 reads were obtained for each mother, and some 3.1 million reads were obtained for each child. In both related and unrelated pairs, thymic selection shapes the output of TCR recombination in a similar way, with inherited differences having only a minor effect. Related mother-child pairs always showed normalized repertoire overlap that was slightly higher than in unrelated mother-child pairs, though the difference was never significant. No persistent microchimeric T cell clones were detected, at a sensitivity of approximately 100 clones per million clonotypes. Deep NGS was used in the study to compare the TCR beta repertoires of mothers and children and to look for features that separate related mother-child pairs from unrelated individuals. The mean age was roughly 44 +/- 4 years for the mothers and approximately 11 +/- 4 years for the children. Libraries were sequenced on Illumina HiSeq 2000 with 100+100 nt paired-end reads after adapter ligation with NEBNext reagents. Mother and child libraries were prepared a month apart and sequenced in separate runs to prevent cross-contamination. Each donor had between roughly 450,000 and 2,300,000 distinct TCR beta clonotypes identified. Naive TCR beta clonotypes were estimated from low-frequency clonotypes matched to each donor's FACS-determined naive share, without sorting.

The TCR comes from a boy younger than 18 in good health. Recombination connected TRBV18 to TRBJ2-7, with TRBD2 identical over 9 junction bases. Sequencing was performed on blood. The nucleotide sequence is given as TGTGCCAGCTCACCGCCCCTTAGCGGGAGCGGTTACGAGCAGTACTTC. This yields the protein CASSPPLSGSGYEQYF.